This is a list of T cell receptor beta chains from one sample in a study of T cells in Graves' hyperthyroidism and ophthalmopathy. Using its own MiXCR run on the multiplex PCR reads, TCRdb lists one record per CDR3 protein. The repertoire includes approximately 400,000 distinct CDR3 sequences, approximately 14% of them detected once, and 20% sits in the top ten. Material for sequencing was blood. Receptor source: a woman aged 30 to 39 with Graves' ophthalmopathy. CDR3s include the opening cysteine and the closing phenylalanine or tryptophan. D genes are given only for firm matches. The size entry is marked missing in some rows and otherwise reads once, few, many or a size class.

j_gene,d_gene,abundance,len,v_gene,CDR3aa,CDR3nt
TRBJ1-4,TRBD1,few,15,TRBV6-1,CASIPAGTGEFRLFF,TGTGCCAGCATCCCCGCCGGGACAGGGGAATTTCGACTGTTTTTT
TRBJ1-2,TRBD1,few,14,TRBV15,CATSRLGTAYGYTF,TGTGCCACCAGCAGGTTGGGGACAGCCTATGGCTACACCTTC
TRBJ1-1,TRBD1,many,13,TRBV29-1,CSVTGTAKTEAFF,TGCAGCGTGACCGGGACAGCTAAGACTGAAGCTTTCTTT
TRBJ2-5,.,many,13,TRBV9,CASSVDTQETQYF,TGTGCCAGCAGCGTGGACACCCAGGAGACCCAGTACTTC
TRBJ2-3,TRBD2,few,18,TRBV20-1,CSARAGTSGGAGPDTQYF,TGCAGTGCTAGGGCCGGGACTAGCGGGGGGGCAGGGCCAGATACGCAGTATTTT
TRBJ2-3,.,many,14,TRBV11-2,CASSLDPRTDTQYF,TGTGCCAGCAGCTTAGATCCCCGGACAGATACGCAGTATTTT
TRBJ1-2,.,.,14,TRBV2,CASSEGRGANGYTF,TGTGCCAGCAGTGAAGGGCGGGGGGCGAATGGCTACACCTTC
TRBJ1-5,.,few,11,TRBV20-1,CSAFTTGPQHF,TGCAGTGCTTTCACCACAGGGCCCCAGCATTTT
TRBJ2-1,TRBD1,.,14,TRBV19,CASSPGQGVYEQFF,TGTGCCAGTAGCCCGGGACAGGGTGTCTATGAGCAGTTCTTC
TRBJ2-7,.,many,15,TRBV7-2,CASSFDSTPLDEQYF,TGTGCCAGCAGCTTCGACAGCACGCCCCTAGACGAGCAGTACTTC